The 17 T cell receptor beta chains below come from one sample, sequenced in a study of T cells in localized non-small cell lung cancer. Assay used: immunoSEQ multiplex PCR; TCRdb lists only in-frame clones, some missing. The table records 72,000 or so clones, roughly 90% of them present only once. This specimen was peripheral blood, taken before any cancer treatment. The receptor set was obtained from a male donor older than 55 with stage III squamous cell lung carcinoma.

V usage is TRBV6-1 and J usage is TRBJ1-2; 8 bases align to TRBD1. Germline V gene sequence: CDR1 MNHNS, CDR2 SASEGT. With 5 bases clipped from V and 9 bases from J, the junction kept 8 bases outside the gene matches. The CDR3 consists of 13 residues. The CDR3 region is CASSTTGGLSYTF. For the CDR3, the DNA is TGTGCCAGCAGTACTACAGGGGGGTTAAGCTACACCTTC.

The J gene is TRBJ2-1, the V gene TRBV5-1; D uncertain. There are 16 residues in the CDR3. V lost 4 bases to trimming and J lost 5 bases, with 19 bases between them. The germline V gene encodes CDR1 SGHRS and CDR2 YFSETQ. CDR3 protein: CASSTSGPTENNEQFF. The CDR3 region has the DNA TGCGCCAGCAGCACCTCCGGGCCCACGGAGAACAATGAGCAGTTCTTC.

The rearrangement joins TRBV10-3 to TRBJ1-1, with D hard to call. The ends were cut back, 5 bases at V and 1 base at J, with 14 bases in the middle. The CDR3 has 15 amino acids. CDR1 is ENHRY, CDR2 SYGVKD, per germline. This CDR3 reads CAISPSTSPNTEAFF. The CDR3 DNA reads TGTGCCATCAGTCCCTCGACGTCCCCGAACACTGAAGCTTTCTTT.

With regard to this clone: This may be a read error: a much more frequent sequence differs by one nucleotide. Other DNA variants within this sample encode the same CDR3. The rearrangement joins TRBV5-1 to TRBJ1-2, with no clear D. Germline V gene sequence: CDR1 SGHRS, CDR2 YFSETQ. Trimming took 4 bases from V and 8 from J, leaving 12 bases between them. The CDR3 runs 12 residues. Here the CDR3 reads CASSKDGYGYTF. In DNA, the CDR3 is TGCGCCAGCAGCAAGGACGGGTACGGCTACACCTTC.

The J gene is TRBJ2-2, the V gene TRBV6-6; 9 nucleotides line up with TRBD1. CDR1 and CDR2 from the germline V gene are MNHNY and SVGAGI (reference sequence). J lost 1 base, V lost 7 bases, and 4 bases had no gene match. The CDR3 runs to 15 residues. As DNA, the CDR3 is TGTGCCAGCACCCTGGACAGGGGGAACACCGGGGAGCTGTTTTTT. Protein sequence: CASTLDRGNTGELFF.

The V gene is TRBV27, the J gene TRBJ2-2, with D possibly matching TRBD1 (6 bases). Looked up from germline, CDR1 is MNHEY and CDR2 is SMNVEV (reference sequence). V lost 5 bases, J lost 6 bases, and 16 bases lay in between. This CDR3 comprises 15 residues. The CDR3 DNA sequence: TGTGCCAGCAGTCCTTTCAGGGGAAAGGCCGGGGAGCTGTTTTTT. It is translated as CASSPFRGKAGELFF.

About this clone: Compared with germline, one end of the junction differs, possibly owing to a read error. The chain joins TRBV28 to TRBJ1-4; D not certain. This CDR3 is 11 amino acids long. Germline V gene sequence: CDR1 MDHEN, CDR2 SYDVKM. This chain's CDR3 is CASGTHEKLFF. Here the CDR3 DNA reads TGTGCCAGCGGAACTCATGAAAAACTGTTTTTT. The variable domain in full, completed from reference TRBV28 and TRBJ1-4, reads DVKVTQSSRYLVKRTGEKVFLECVQDMDHENMFWYRQDPGLGLRLIYFSYDVKMKEKGDIPEGYSVSREKKERFSLILESASTNQTSMYLCASGTHEKLFFGSGTQLSVL.

V usage is TRBV18 and J usage is TRBJ2-5, with D unclear. Trimming took off 4 bases at V and 3 bases at J, with 9 bases between the two ends. Per the germline V gene, CDR1 is KGHSH and CDR2 is LQKENI. The CDR3 spans 13 residues. The CDR3 DNA is TGTGCCAGCTCACGGGTAGATAAAGAGACCCAGTACTTC. The encoded protein is CASSRVDKETQYF.

The chain employs TRBV7-2 and TRBJ2-1; D remains ambiguous. The V and J ends lost 1 base and 10 bases respectively, with 8 bases between them. This CDR3 is 12 amino acids long. Germline V CDR1 and CDR2: SGHTA, FQGNSA. For the CDR3, the DNA is TGTGCCAGCAGCTTAGAACGCAGGGAGCAGTTCTTC. It yields the protein CASSLERREQFF.

V is TRBV5-5 and J is TRBJ1-6, with unresolved D. The CDR3 loop spans 14 amino acids. Trimming took 5 bases from V and 10 from J, leaving 16 bases between them. Per germline, CDR1 SGHKS and CDR2 YYEKEE (reference sequence). The CDR3: CASSLVTQLSPLHF. The CDR3 coding sequence is TGTGCCAGCAGTCTCGTGACCCAACTATCACCCCTCCACTTT. Combining the CDR3 with reference TRBV5-5 and TRBJ1-6 gives the whole variable domain DAGVTQSPTHLIKTRGQQVTLRCSPISGHKSVSWYQQVLGQGPQFIFQYYEKEERGRGNFPDRFSARQFPNYSSELNVNALLLGDSALYLCASSLVTQLSPLHFGNGTRLTVT.

The rearrangement joins TRBV7-2 to TRBJ2-3; 8 bases fit TRBD1. V lost 6 bases to trimming and J lost 4 bases; unmatched junction nucleotides: 3. Germline CDR1 is SGHTA and CDR2 is FQGNSA. The CDR3 totals 13 residues. This CDR3 is CASRPGGADTQYF. As DNA, the CDR3 is TGTGCCAGCAGGCCAGGGGGCGCAGATACGCAGTATTTT. The full variable domain, in which reference TRBV7-2 and TRBJ2-3 provide the parts outside the CDR3, is GAGVSQSPSNKVTEKGKDVELRCDPISGHTALYWYRQSLGQGLEFLIYFQGNSAPDKSGLPSDRFSAERTGGSVSTLTIQRTQQEDSAVYLCASRPGGADTQYFGPGTRLTVL.

This clone was seen only once. The rearrangement joins TRBV7-2 to TRBJ2-5; TRBD2 matches at 10 bases. CDR1 is SGHTA and CDR2 is FQGNSA in the germline V gene. There are 15 residues in the CDR3. Unmatched junction bases numbered 5, after V lost 6 bases and J lost 1 base. CDR3 protein: CASRRTSGAQETQYF. The CDR3 bases are TGTGCCAGCAGGCGGACTAGCGGTGCCCAAGAGACCCAGTACTTC.

The J gene is TRBJ1-2, the V gene TRBV5-4; possible D gene TRBD1, 6 bases. Germline assignment: CDR1 SGHNT and CDR2 YYREEE (reference sequence). The CDR3 length is 15 residues. The germline V and J ends were trimmed by 4 bases and 4 bases, with 17 bases remaining between them. CDR3 coding DNA: TGTGCCAGCAGCCCTCAGGGGCTTATAGGCTATGGCTACACCTTC. Its translation: CASSPQGLIGYGYTF.

The chain couples TRBV28 to TRBJ1-2; the D gene is possibly TRBD1 (5 bases). The CDR3 length is 15 residues. Germline V gene data show CDR1 as MDHEN and CDR2 as SYDVKM. V lost 7 bases and J 5 bases, leaving 20 bases between the germline ends. The CDR3 loop is CASISVPDRLYGYTF. CDR3 DNA: TGTGCCAGCATCTCTGTCCCTGACAGACTGTATGGCTACACCTTC.

V is TRBV6-5 and J is TRBJ1-5; 7 bases agree with TRBD1. V lost 0 bases and J lost 6; bases outside the gene matches: 2. Germline CDR1 MNHEY, CDR2 SVGAGI. The CDR3 loop spans 14 amino acids. The CDR3: CASSYSRGSQPQHF. The CDR3 nucleotides read TGTGCCAGCAGTTACTCCAGGGGGAGTCAGCCCCAGCATTTT.

The chain is built from TRBV5-5 and TRBJ1-5, with 8 bases lining up with TRBD1. Germline V gene data show CDR1 as SGHKS and CDR2 as YYEKEE (reference sequence). After removal of 4 bases from V and 4 bases from J, the junction contained 7 bases not matched to a gene. This CDR3 comprises 15 residues. The CDR3 DNA follows: TGTGCCAGCAGCATCACAGGGGGAGGGAATCAGCCCCAGCATTTT. It specifies CASSITGGGNQPQHF.

This clone was seen just once. The rearrangement links TRBV5-1 to TRBJ1-1, with TRBD1 as a possible D gene (6 bases). CDR3 length: 18 amino acids. Looked up from germline, CDR1 is SGHRS and CDR2 is YFSETQ. The V end was cut by 0 bases, the J end by 0 bases, with 18 bases between. The CDR3 here is CASSLAWGHSVLNTEAFF. CDR3 DNA sequence: TGCGCCAGCAGCTTGGCTTGGGGACATTCGGTTTTGAACACTGAAGCTTTCTTT.